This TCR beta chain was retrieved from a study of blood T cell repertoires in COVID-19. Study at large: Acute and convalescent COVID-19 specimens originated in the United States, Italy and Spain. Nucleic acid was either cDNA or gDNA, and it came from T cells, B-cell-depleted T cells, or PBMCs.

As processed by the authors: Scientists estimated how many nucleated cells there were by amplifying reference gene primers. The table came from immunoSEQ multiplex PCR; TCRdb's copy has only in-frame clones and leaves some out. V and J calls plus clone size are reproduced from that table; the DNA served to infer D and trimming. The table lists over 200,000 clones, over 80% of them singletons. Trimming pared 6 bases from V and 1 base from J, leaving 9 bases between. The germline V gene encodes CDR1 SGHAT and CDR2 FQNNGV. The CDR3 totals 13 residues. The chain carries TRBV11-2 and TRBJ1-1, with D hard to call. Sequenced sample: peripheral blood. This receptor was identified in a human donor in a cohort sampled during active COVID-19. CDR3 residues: CASSPNRNTEAFF. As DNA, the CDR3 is TGTGCCAGCAGTCCAAACAGGAACACTGAAGCTTTCTTT.